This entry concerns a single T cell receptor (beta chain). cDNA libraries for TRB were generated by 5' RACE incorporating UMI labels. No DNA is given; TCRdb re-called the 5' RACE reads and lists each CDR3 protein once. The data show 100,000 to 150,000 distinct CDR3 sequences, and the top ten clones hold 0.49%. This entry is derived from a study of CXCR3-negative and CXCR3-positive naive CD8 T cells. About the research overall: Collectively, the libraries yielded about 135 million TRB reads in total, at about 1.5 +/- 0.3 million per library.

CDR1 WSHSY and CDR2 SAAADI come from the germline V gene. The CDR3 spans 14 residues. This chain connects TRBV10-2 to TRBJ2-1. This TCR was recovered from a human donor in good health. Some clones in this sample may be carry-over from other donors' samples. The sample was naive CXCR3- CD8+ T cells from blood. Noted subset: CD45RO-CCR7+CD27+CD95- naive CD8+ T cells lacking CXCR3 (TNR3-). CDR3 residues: CASSERAGYNEQFF.